The 22 T cell receptor beta chains below were found in one sample sequenced in a study of T cells in Graves' hyperthyroidism and ophthalmopathy. Amplification of TCR beta CDR3 regions was performed using RNA transcripts as template. Initially, a first-round RT-PCR of the TCR CDR3 employed the HTBI primer set. Via MiXCR, TCRdb re-called the multiplex PCR reads, giving one row per CDR3 protein. The sample consists of around 800,000 distinct CDR3 sequences, 38% of them appearing once. The sample was blood. The receptors were gathered from a man aged 18 to 35 with Graves' hyperthyroidism.

This chain connects TRBV10-3 to TRBJ1-2; no clear D. Trimming stripped 1 base from V and 8 bases from J, with 8 bases between. Germline values: CDR1 ENHRY, CDR2 SYGVKD. The CDR3 runs to 12 residues. CDR3 nucleotide sequence: TGTGCCATCAGTGAGTACGCGGGAGGCTACACCTTC. The encoded protein is CAISEYAGGYTF.

This clonotype was counted at least ten times. V gene TRBV7-9 combines with J gene TRBJ1-2; D ambiguous. Trimming left V 5 bases short and J 13 bases short, with 17 bases between. The CDR3 loop spans 12 amino acids. Germline V CDR1 and CDR2: SEHNR, FQNEAQ (reference sequence). The CDR3 is CASSQADRLFTF. The CDR3 DNA sequence: TGTGCCAGCAGCCAAGCAGACCGTCTTTTCACCTTC. Complete variable domain (other parts from reference TRBV7-9 and TRBJ1-2): DTGVSQNPRHKITKRGQNVTFRCDPISEHNRLYWYRQTLGQGPEFLTYFQNEAQLEKSRLLSDRFSAERPKGSFSTLEIQRTEQGDSAMYLCASSQADRLFTFGSGTRLTVV.

V usage is TRBV29-1 and J usage is TRBJ1-1, with D possibly matching TRBD1 (5 bases). The V end was cut by 8 bases, the J end by 3 bases, with 10 bases between. Germline loops: CDR1 SQVTM, CDR2 ANQGSEA. CDR3 length: 11 amino acids. The CDR3 is CSPGSDTEAFF. In DNA form, the CDR3 reads TGCAGCCCAGGGTCGGACACTGAAGCTTTCTTT.

With respect to this clonotype: The junction and the germline gene differ at one end; a read error may be behind it. This chain links TRBV14 with TRBJ1-2; D is uncertain. The germline gives CDR1 SGHDN, CDR2 FVKESK. The CDR3 length is 12 residues. The CDR3 spells CASGQVGYGYTF. CDR3 sequence (DNA): TGTGCCAGCGGCCAAGTGGGCTATGGCTACACCTTC.

In DNA, the CDR3 is TGTGCCAGCAGCCCCAGGGTAGCGGACACTGAAGCTTTCTTT. Protein: CASSPRVADTEAFF. This chain uses TRBV9 with TRBJ1-1, with D tentatively TRBD1 (5 bases). V lost 4 bases and J lost 3, with 13 bases in between. The CDR3 contains 14 residues. Germline CDR1 reads SGDLS; CDR2 reads YYNGEE.

The CDR3 region is CASTGQGGGSPLHF. CDR3 nucleotides: TGTGCCAGCACTGGACAGGGTGGCGGTTCACCCCTCCACTTT. The rearrangement uses TRBV10-3 and TRBJ1-6; 8 positions agree with TRBD1. Germline V gene data show CDR1 as ENHRY and CDR2 as SYGVKD. The CDR3 spans 14 residues. V was pared by 10 bases and J by 9 bases, with 11 bases of the junction left unmatched.

The CDR3, as DNA: TGTGCCAGCTGGGGGGAGGATGGCTACACCTTC. This gives the protein CASWGEDGYTF. The genes are TRBV25-1 and TRBJ1-2, with D perhaps TRBD1 (5 bases). The V gene's germline CDR1 is MGHDK and CDR2 SYGVNS. Trimming pared 8 bases from V and 6 bases from J, leaving 10 bases between. CDR3 size: 11 residues.

This clonotype was counted many times. This sequence joins TRBV29-1 and TRBJ1-2; a weak D match, TRBD1 (5 bases). Deletions cut 3 bases from V and 5 bases from J, with 19 bases between. The CDR3 runs to 15 residues. Germline CDR1 reads SQVTM; CDR2 reads ANQGSEA. CDR3 loop: CSVEYTTGSGYGYTF. As DNA, the CDR3 is TGCAGCGTTGAGTACACCACAGGTTCCGGTTATGGCTACACCTTC.

The V call is TRBV7-6, the J call TRBJ2-7, with 16 nucleotides matching TRBD2. In germline, CDR1 is SGHVS, CDR2 FNYEAQ. The CDR3 consists of 16 residues. V dropped 4 bases and J dropped 12; count of bases not matched to a gene: 12. The CDR3 is CASSSPPGTSGRELYF. CDR3 nucleotides: TGTGCCAGCAGCTCACCCCCCGGGACTAGCGGGAGGGAATTGTACTTC.

V usage is TRBV19 and J usage is TRBJ2-5, with 15 bases lining up with TRBD2. CDR3 length: 16 residues. Germline V gives CDR1 LNHDA, CDR2 SQIVND (reference sequence). With V trimmed by 4 bases and J by 3 bases, 3 bases remained unmatched. The CDR3 is CASSTGLAGGKETQYF. CDR3 nucleotides: TGTGCCAGTAGTACGGGACTAGCGGGGGGCAAAGAGACCCAGTACTTC. Supplemented by reference TRBV19 and TRBJ2-5, the full variable domain reads DGGITQSPKYLFRKEGQNVTLSCEQNLNHDAMYWYRQDPGQGLRLIYYSQIVNDFQKGDIAEGYSVSREKKESFPLTVTSAQKNPTAFYLCASSTGLAGGKETQYFGPGTRLLVL.

The chain has TRBV2 and TRBJ1-1; a possible D gene is TRBD1 (5 bases). V gave up 5 bases and J gave up 6 bases, with 16 bases separating them. The CDR3 is 14 residues long. Germline CDR1 and CDR2: SNHLY and FYNNEI. CDR3 DNA sequence: TGTGCCAGCAGTTTATCCCCAGGGCTCCCTGAAGCTTTCTTT. Translating gives CASSLSPGLPEAFF.

This clonotype appeared many times. The V call is TRBV7-9, the J call TRBJ2-7; D is possibly TRBD1 (8 bases). The germline gives CDR1 SEHNR, CDR2 FQNEAQ (reference sequence). The V end was cut by 5 bases, the J end by 7 bases, with 18 bases between. CDR3 length: 14 amino acids. CDR3 DNA sequence: TGTGCCAGCAGCCCAGGACAGGGAGGGTGGGAGCAGTACTTC. Its protein is CASSPGQGGWEQYF.

This clonotype came up many times. This chain links TRBV19 with TRBJ2-6, with 8 nucleotides matching TRBD2. The CDR3 has 17 residues. Germline CDR1 and CDR2: LNHDA and SQIVND (reference sequence). The V segment lost 5 bases and the J segment 0 bases; nucleotides outside the gene matches: 6. The CDR3 loop is CASSVSGGGSGANVLTF. The CDR3 coding sequence is TGTGCCAGTAGTGTAAGCGGGGGCGGCTCTGGGGCCAACGTCCTGACTTTC.

The chain uses TRBV7-2 and TRBJ2-2, with TRBD2 as a possible D gene (5 bases). The V end lost 5 bases, the J end lost 5 bases, and 15 bases lay between the germline ends. CDR1 and CDR2 from the germline V gene are SGHTA and FQGNSA. This CDR3 comprises 15 residues. The CDR3 region is CASSLIPRGTGELFF. CDR3 coding DNA: TGTGCCAGCAGCCTCATCCCCCGCGGGACCGGGGAGCTGTTTTTT.

The V gene is TRBV7-9, the J gene TRBJ1-3, with a weak D call TRBD1 (5 bases). Germline CDR1 and CDR2: SEHNR and FQNEAQ (reference sequence). Trimming stripped 5 bases from V and 4 bases from J, with 18 bases between. The CDR3 contains 16 residues. The CDR3 DNA reads as TGTGCCAGCAGCGCGGCCGGGACCGTAGGCGGAAACACCATATATTTT. It specifies CASSAAGTVGGNTIYF.

This clonotype showed up just a few times. The rearrangement uses TRBV25-1 and TRBJ1-1; unclear D gene. Trimming pared 0 bases from V and 0 bases from J, leaving 11 bases between. CDR1 and CDR2 from the germline V gene are MGHDK and SYGVNS. The CDR3 consists of 16 residues. The CDR3 DNA reads TGTGCCAGCAGTGAATATTTTTCCGAGATGAACACTGAAGCTTTCTTT. This encodes CASSEYFSEMNTEAFF. The complete variable domain, with remaining parts taken from reference TRBV25-1 and TRBJ1-1, reads EADIYQTPRYLVIGTGKKITLECSQTMGHDKMYWYQQDPGMELHLIHYSYGVNSTEKGDLSSESTVSRIRTEHFPLTLESARPSHTSQYLCASSEYFSEMNTEAFFGQGTRLTVV.

This clonotype was recorded many times. The V gene is TRBV7-9, the J gene TRBJ2-7; the D is unclear. CDR1 SEHNR and CDR2 FQNEAQ come from the germline V gene (reference sequence). The CDR3 loop spans 15 amino acids. V was pared by 1 base and J by 5 bases, with 15 bases between. The CDR3 DNA is TGTGCCAGCAGCTTAGGGTCGAACAAGAATCACGAGCAGTACTTC. Translation: CASSLGSNKNHEQYF. Combining the CDR3 with reference TRBV7-9 and TRBJ2-7 gives the whole variable domain DTGVSQNPRHKITKRGQNVTFRCDPISEHNRLYWYRQTLGQGPEFLTYFQNEAQLEKSRLLSDRFSAERPKGSFSTLEIQRTEQGDSAMYLCASSLGSNKNHEQYFGPGTRLTVT.

This clonotype has just a few counts. V usage is TRBV7-2 and J usage is TRBJ1-3; D remains unclear. Trimming left V 3 bases short and J 16 bases short, with 28 bases between. In germline, CDR1 is SGHTA, CDR2 FQGNSA. The CDR3 is made up of 16 amino acids. CDR3 sequence (DNA): TGTGCCAGCAGCTTTGGGTACGGAGGGCCTTTCCTCAACATTTATTTT. The encoded protein is CASSFGYGGPFLNIYF.

The rearrangement uses TRBV29-1 and TRBJ1-2; tentatively, D is TRBD1 (5 bases). Trimming took 8 bases from V and 5 from J, leaving 15 bases between them. CDR1 is SQVTM and CDR2 is ANQGSEA in the germline V gene. This CDR3 contains 12 residues. The CDR3 bases are TGCAGCAGTGAAGGGACGGATTATGGCTACACCTTC. It is translated as CSSEGTDYGYTF.

The V gene is TRBV20-1, the J gene TRBJ2-7; D is tentatively TRBD1 or TRBD2 (5 bases each). Germline V lookup: CDR1 DFQATT, CDR2 SNEGSKA (reference sequence). CDR3 length equals 18 residues. V gave up 1 base and J gave up 4 bases, with 26 bases separating them. Here the CDR3 reads CSARAKSREPIPSYEQYF. CDR3 bases: TGCAGTGCTAGAGCTAAGAGCAGGGAGCCTATTCCCTCATACGAGCAGTACTTC.

The CDR3 DNA follows: TGCAGCACCCCGTTCGAGGGGACAGGCAACTATGGCTACACCTTC. Translation: CSTPFEGTGNYGYTF. This chain joins TRBV29-1 and TRBJ1-2; 8 bases line up with TRBD1. Germline V CDR1 and CDR2: SQVTM, ANQGSEA. Germline trimming cut 8 bases from V and 2 bases from J; bases unmatched to any gene: 13. The CDR3 has 15 amino acids.

The rearrangement uses TRBV24-1 and TRBJ1-2; D gene ambiguous. Between the trimmed V and J ends, which lost 4 bases and 7 bases, there was a span of 9 bases. The CDR3 is 12 amino acids. The V gene's germline CDR1 is KGHDR and CDR2 SFDVKD. The CDR3 region is CATSDQDFGYTF. In nucleotides, the CDR3 is TGTGCCACCAGTGACCAGGACTTTGGCTACACCTTC.